This T cell receptor beta chain was documented in a study of cytomegalovirus exposure and HLA in healthy donors. Study overall: A prior analysis found some 110 million unique TCR beta sequences from around 200 million T cells.

Primers included in the PCR were 60 Vbeta and 13 Jbeta primers. Measured with immunoSEQ multiplex PCR; TCRdb has only the in-frame clones, and not every one. This sample's table reports about 140,000 clones. The germline V gene encodes CDR1 SGHKS and CDR2 YYEKEE (reference sequence). V lost 0 bases to trimming and J lost 4 bases, with 14 bases between them. The CDR3 contains 15 residues. Remarks on this clone: Its antigen is unidentified.

Points from the study as a whole: There were 150 to 200 TCR beta chains listed as cytomegalovirus-associated.

Healthy bone marrow donors made up the donor group. When sampled, the donors appeared nominally healthy, though they likely had unrecorded immune exposures. This TCR was recovered from a man between 40 and 49 years old in good health and CMV-seronegative. The specimen was PBMCs. The gene calls are TRBV5-5 and TRBJ2-7; D perhaps matches TRBD1 (6 bases). The chain's CDR3 is CASSLGPGDRYEQYF. DNA for the CDR3: TGTGCCAGCAGCTTGGGCCCAGGGGATAGGTACGAGCAGTACTTC.